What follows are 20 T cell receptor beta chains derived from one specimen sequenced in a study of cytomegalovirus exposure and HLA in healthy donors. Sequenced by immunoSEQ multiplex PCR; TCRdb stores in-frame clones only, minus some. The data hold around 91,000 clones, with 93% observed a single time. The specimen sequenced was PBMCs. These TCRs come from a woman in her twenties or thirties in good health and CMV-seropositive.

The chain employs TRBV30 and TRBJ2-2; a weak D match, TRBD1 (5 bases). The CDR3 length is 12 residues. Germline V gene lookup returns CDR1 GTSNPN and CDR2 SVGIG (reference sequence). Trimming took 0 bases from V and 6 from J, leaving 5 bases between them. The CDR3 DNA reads TGTGCCTGGAGTGTCAGGGCCGGGGAGCTGTTTTTT. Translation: CAWSVRAGELFF.

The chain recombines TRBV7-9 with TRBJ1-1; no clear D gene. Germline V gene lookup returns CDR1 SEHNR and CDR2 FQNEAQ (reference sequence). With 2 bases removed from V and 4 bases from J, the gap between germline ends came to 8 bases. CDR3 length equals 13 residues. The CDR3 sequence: CASSLTEGTEAFF. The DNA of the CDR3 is TGTGCCAGCAGCTTAACTGAGGGCACTGAAGCTTTCTTT.

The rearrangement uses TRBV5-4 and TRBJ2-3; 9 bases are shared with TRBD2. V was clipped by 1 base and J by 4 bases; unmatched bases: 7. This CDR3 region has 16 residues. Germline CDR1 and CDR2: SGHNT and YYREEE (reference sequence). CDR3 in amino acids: CASSLSHSGSADTQYF. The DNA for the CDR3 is TGTGCCAGCAGCTTGTCCCATAGCGGGAGCGCAGATACGCAGTATTTT.

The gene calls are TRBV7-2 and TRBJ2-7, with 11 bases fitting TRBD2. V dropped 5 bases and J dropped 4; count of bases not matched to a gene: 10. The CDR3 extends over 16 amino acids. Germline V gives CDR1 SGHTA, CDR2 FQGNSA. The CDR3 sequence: CASSPFATSGRYEQYF. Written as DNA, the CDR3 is TGTGCCAGCAGCCCCTTTGCCACTAGCGGGAGATACGAGCAGTACTTC.

The CDR3 nucleotides read TGCGCCAGCAGAATGACAGGGCACGGGGAGCTGTTTTTT. This sequence encodes CASRMTGHGELFF. V and J are TRBV5-1 and TRBJ2-2, with TRBD1 matching 7 bases. Germline V lookup: CDR1 SGHRS, CDR2 YFSETQ. Germline trimming cut 5 bases from V and 7 bases from J; bases unmatched to any gene: 5. This CDR3 is built from 13 residues.

The chain's CDR3 is CAWSYGGGGPDTQYF. As DNA, the CDR3 is TGTGCCTGGAGTTACGGCGGTGGGGGCCCAGATACGCAGTATTTT. The chain joins TRBV30 to TRBJ2-3; D possibly corresponds to TRBD1 (6 bases). Germline lookup yields CDR1 GTSNPN and CDR2 SVGIG (reference sequence). Trimming stripped 2 bases from V and 4 bases from J, with 16 bases between. The CDR3 length is 15 residues.

CDR3 bases: TGTGCCACCCATACCGGGACTAGCACAGATACGCAGTATTTT. Amino acid sequence: CATHTGTSTDTQYF. This chain connects TRBV5-4 to TRBJ2-3; D may be TRBD2 (6 bases). CDR1 is SGHNT, CDR2 YYREEE, per germline (reference sequence). The V and J ends lost 9 bases and 0 bases respectively, with 14 bases between them. This CDR3 spans 14 amino acids.

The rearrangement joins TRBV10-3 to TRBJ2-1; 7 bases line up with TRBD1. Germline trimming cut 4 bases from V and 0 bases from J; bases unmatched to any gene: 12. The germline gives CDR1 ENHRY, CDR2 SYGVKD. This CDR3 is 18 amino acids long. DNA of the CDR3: TGTGCCATCAGTGCTGGGACAGCCACCTTGAACTCCTACAATGAGCAGTTCTTC. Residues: CAISAGTATLNSYNEQFF.

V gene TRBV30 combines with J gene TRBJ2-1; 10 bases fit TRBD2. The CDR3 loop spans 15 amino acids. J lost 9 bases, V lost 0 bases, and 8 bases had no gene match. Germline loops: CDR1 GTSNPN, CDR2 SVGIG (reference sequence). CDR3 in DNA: TGTGCCTGGAGTGTACGACTAGCGGGTCTAGGTGAGCAGTTCTTC. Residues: CAWSVRLAGLGEQFF.

The CDR3 is CASSLPIAGLYEQYF. The CDR3 DNA sequence: TGTGCCAGCAGCCTACCAATAGCGGGACTCTACGAGCAGTACTTC. The genes are TRBV7-2 and TRBJ2-7, with TRBD2 matching over 8 bases. V was pared by 5 bases and J by 3 bases, with 9 bases of the junction left unmatched. Germline CDR1 is SGHTA and CDR2 is FQGNSA. The CDR3 extends over 15 amino acids.

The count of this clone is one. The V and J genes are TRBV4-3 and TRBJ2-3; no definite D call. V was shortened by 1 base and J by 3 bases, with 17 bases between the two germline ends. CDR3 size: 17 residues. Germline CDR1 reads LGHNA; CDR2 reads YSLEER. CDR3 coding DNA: TGCGCCAGCAGCCAAGGCTATAAGTCGGTGCGTACAGATACGCAGTATTTT. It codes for CASSQGYKSVRTDTQYF.

The CDR3 spells CASSWGGLAGDEQFF. The CDR3 DNA is TGTGCCAGCAGTTGGGGAGGACTAGCGGGAGATGAGCAGTTCTTC. This chain uses TRBV6-5 with TRBJ2-1, with 13 bases lining up with TRBD2. Trimming took 4 bases from V and 8 from J; bases not matched to a gene: 5. The length of the CDR3 is 15 residues. The germline V gene encodes CDR1 MNHEY and CDR2 SVGAGI.

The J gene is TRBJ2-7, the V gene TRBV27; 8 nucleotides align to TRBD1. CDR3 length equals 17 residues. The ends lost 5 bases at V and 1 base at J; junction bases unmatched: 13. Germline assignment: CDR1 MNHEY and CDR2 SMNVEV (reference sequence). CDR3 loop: CASSPRRTGTLSYEQYF. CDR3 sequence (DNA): TGTGCCAGCAGTCCCAGAAGGACAGGGACCCTTTCCTACGAGCAGTACTTC.

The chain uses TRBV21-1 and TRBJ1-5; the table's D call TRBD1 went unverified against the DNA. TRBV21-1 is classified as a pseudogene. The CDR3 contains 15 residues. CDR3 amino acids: CASSTRQTSNQPQHF. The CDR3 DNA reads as TGTGCCAGCAGCACAAGACAGACTAGCAATCAGCCCCAGCATTTT.

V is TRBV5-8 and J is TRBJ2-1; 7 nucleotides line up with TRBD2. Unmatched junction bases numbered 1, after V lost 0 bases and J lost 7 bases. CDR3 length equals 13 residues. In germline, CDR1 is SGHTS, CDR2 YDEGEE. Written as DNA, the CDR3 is TGTGCCAGCAGCTTGGCGGGGGGAAATGAGCAGTTCTTC. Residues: CASSLAGGNEQFF.

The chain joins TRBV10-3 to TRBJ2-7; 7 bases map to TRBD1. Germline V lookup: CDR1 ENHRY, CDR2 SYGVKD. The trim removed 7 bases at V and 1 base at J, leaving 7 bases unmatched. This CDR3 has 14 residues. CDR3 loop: CAIKGTDESYEQYF. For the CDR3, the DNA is TGTGCCATCAAGGGGACAGACGAGTCCTACGAGCAGTACTTC.

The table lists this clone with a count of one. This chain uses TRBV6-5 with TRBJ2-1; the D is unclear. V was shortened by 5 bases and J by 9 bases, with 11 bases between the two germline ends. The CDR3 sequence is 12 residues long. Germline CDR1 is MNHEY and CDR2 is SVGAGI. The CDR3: CASSDRFVEQFF. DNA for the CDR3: TGTGCCAGCAGTGATCGGTTTGTTGAGCAGTTCTTC.

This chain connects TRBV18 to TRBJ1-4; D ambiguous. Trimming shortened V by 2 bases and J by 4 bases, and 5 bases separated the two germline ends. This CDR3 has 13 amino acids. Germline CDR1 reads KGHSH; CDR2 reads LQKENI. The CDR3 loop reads CASSPNHNEKLFF. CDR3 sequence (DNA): TGTGCCAGCTCACCAAATCATAATGAAAAACTGTTTTTT.

CDR3: CASSLGQVVRNTEAFF. The CDR3 region has the DNA TGCGCCAGCAGCTTGGGACAGGTTGTAAGGAACACTGAAGCTTTCTTT. V and J are TRBV5-1 and TRBJ1-1; TRBD1 is a possible D gene (6 bases). In germline, CDR1 is SGHRS, CDR2 YFSETQ. This CDR3 contains 16 residues. V lost 0 bases and J lost 1, with 13 bases in between.

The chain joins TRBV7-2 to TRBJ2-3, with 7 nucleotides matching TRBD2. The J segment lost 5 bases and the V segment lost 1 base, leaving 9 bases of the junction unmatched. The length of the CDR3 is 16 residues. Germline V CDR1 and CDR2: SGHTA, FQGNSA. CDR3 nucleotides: TGTGCCAGCAGCTTAGTACCGGGAGGCAGAGTAGATACGCAGTATTTT. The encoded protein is CASSLVPGGRVDTQYF. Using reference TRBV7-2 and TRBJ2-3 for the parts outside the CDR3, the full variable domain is GAGVSQSPSNKVTEKGKDVELRCDPISGHTALYWYRQSLGQGLEFLIYFQGNSAPDKSGLPSDRFSAERTGGSVSTLTIQRTQQEDSAVYLCASSLVPGGRVDTQYFGPGTRLTVL.